This record looks at one T cell receptor beta chain sequence and its context. Its specificity is not known. In germline, CDR1 is MNHEY, CDR2 SVGAGI. The CDR3 is 13 residues long. Trimming stripped 10 bases from V and 7 bases from J, with 19 bases between. This sample is drawn from a study of T-cell memory formation after mild COVID-19. Study-level background: In these data, TCR clusters were largely donor specific. Study-level results: Contracting CD4+ clones lay largely in CM and EM, with CD8+ ones residing in EMRA. For second-wave clones that peaked at day 37, SARS-CoV-2 specificity went unverified.

5'RACE with constant-segment primers built TCRalpha and TCRbeta cDNA libraries with UMIs. From the 5' RACE reads, TCRdb called clonotypes with MiXCR, one entry per CDR3 protein. Among 150,000 to 200,000 distinct CDR3 sequences listed, 9.5% to 13% were seen once. The chain combines TRBV6-5 with TRBJ1-2; D may be TRBD1 (5 bases). This sequence originates from a young man who had mild COVID-19 (a few samples of this study predate the infection). Cell type and time point are not known. Sequenced input: PBMCs or a T cell subset sorted from them (not recorded which). DNA of the CDR3: TGTGCCATCACGAGGAGGCAGGGAGGTGGCTACACCTTC. Protein sequence: CAITRRQGGGYTF.